The 5 T cell receptor beta chains in this list originate from one sample, sequenced in a study of blood T cell repertoires in COVID-19. The method was immunoSEQ multiplex PCR; TCRdb's version includes in-frame clones alone and lacks a portion of them. The sample lists 220,000 or so clones; more than 75% were seen once. The sequenced material came from PBMCs or T cells enriched from blood (not recorded which). The receptors originated from a woman between 45 and 65 years old who had recovered from COVID-19.

CDR3 protein: CASSEARRGAYEQYF. For the CDR3, the DNA is TGTGCCAGCAGTGAAGCGCGGCGGGGGGCCTACGAGCAGTACTTC. The gene calls are TRBV6-1 and TRBJ2-7, with TRBD2 matching over 8 bases. V trimming: 0 bases; J trimming: 2 bases; junction bases outside the gene matches: 3. Germline V gene data show CDR1 as MNHNS and CDR2 as SASEGT. The CDR3 runs to 15 residues.

The V and J genes are TRBV3-1 (or the pseudogene TRBV3-2) and TRBJ1-1, with 8 positions matching TRBD1. The V gene's germline CDR1 is LGHDT and CDR2 YNNKEL (reference sequence). The CDR3 loop spans 13 amino acids. Germline trimming cut 4 bases from V and 3 bases from J; bases unmatched to any gene: 1. The chain's CDR3 is CASSLQGDTEAFF. Here the CDR3 DNA reads TGTGCCAGCAGCCTACAGGGGGACACTGAAGCTTTCTTT.

The chain employs TRBV5-4 and TRBJ2-7, with a tentative D call TRBD1 (5 bases). V was shortened by 4 bases and J by 0 bases, with 14 bases between the two germline ends. Germline values: CDR1 SGHNT, CDR2 YYREEE (reference sequence). This CDR3 comprises 15 residues. The CDR3 coding sequence is TGTGCCAGCAGCCTGGGAAGGGGCCTCTCCTACGAGCAGTACTTC. The encoded protein is CASSLGRGLSYEQYF.

The chain employs TRBV6-5 and TRBJ1-5, with 7 bases lining up with TRBD1. The CDR3 has 15 amino acids. The V gene end was trimmed by 8 bases and the J gene end by 1 base; junction bases not matched to a gene: 8. Germline-derived CDR1 and CDR2 are MNHEY and SVGAGI. The CDR3 region has the DNA TGTGCCAGCCGGGACAGAAATAGGAGCAATCAGCCCCAGCATTTT. Translating it yields CASRDRNRSNQPQHF.

The V and J genes are TRBV19 and TRBJ2-3, with 8 positions matching TRBD2. The CDR3 is made up of 15 amino acids. V lost 5 bases and J lost 2; bases outside the gene matches: 6. Germline V gives CDR1 LNHDA, CDR2 SQIVND (reference sequence). As DNA, the CDR3 is TGTGCCAGTAGTTCCGGGGGGGCTCACACAGATACGCAGTATTTT. This encodes CASSSGGAHTDTQYF. The whole variable domain, remainder taken from reference TRBV19 and TRBJ2-3, is DGGITQSPKYLFRKEGQNVTLSCEQNLNHDAMYWYRQDPGQGLRLIYYSQIVNDFQKGDIAEGYSVSREKKESFPLTVTSAQKNPTAFYLCASSSGGAHTDTQYFGPGTRLTVL.